These 28 T cell receptor beta chains were all obtained from the same sample, sequenced in a study of blood T cell repertoires in COVID-19. Sequencing was performed with immunoSEQ multiplex PCR; in TCRdb, only in-frame clones are kept and a portion is missing. The sample shows 250,000 to 350,000 clones, roughly 90% of them seen only once. Material for sequencing was peripheral blood. These receptors all come from a woman between 50 and 59 years old with active or convalescent COVID-19.

This chain uses TRBV3-1 (or the pseudogene TRBV3-2) with TRBJ1-1; D perhaps matches TRBD1 (5 bases). Deletions cut 2 bases from V and 8 bases from J, with 18 bases between. Germline CDR1 reads LGHDT; CDR2 reads YNNKEL (reference sequence). The CDR3 has 15 amino acids. This CDR3 reads CASSQRDFRPGEAFF. CDR3 coding DNA: TGTGCCAGCAGCCAACGGGACTTTAGGCCCGGCGAAGCTTTCTTT.

A few counts support this clone. The V gene is TRBV7-3, the J gene TRBJ1-1; possible D gene TRBD1, 5 bases. This CDR3 comprises 13 residues. The V end was cut by 5 bases, the J end by 1 base, with 8 bases between. The germline V gene encodes CDR1 SGHTA and CDR2 FQGTGA. CDR3 region: CASSPGQNTEAFF. The DNA of the CDR3 is TGTGCCAGCAGCCCCGGACAGAACACTGAAGCTTTCTTT.

The rearrangement uses TRBV11-1 and TRBJ1-1; possibly TRBD1 for D (6 bases). The CDR3 has 15 residues. CDR1 and CDR2 (germline): SGHAT, FQDESV (reference sequence). Trimming pared 1 base from V and 2 bases from J, leaving 11 bases between. CDR3 DNA: TGTGCCAGCAGCTTAGACAGGGTGGGAAACACTGAAGCTTTCTTT. Amino acids: CASSLDRVGNTEAFF.

The rearrangement joins TRBV28 to TRBJ1-4; D call uncertain. The CDR3 is 13 residues long. Trimming removed 5 bases at V and 4 bases at J, with 8 bases between. Per the germline V gene, CDR1 is MDHEN and CDR2 is SYDVKM. The DNA of the CDR3 is TGTGCCAGCAGTAGAGACAATAATGAAAAACTGTTTTTT. Translating gives CASSRDNNEKLFF.

The CDR3 coding sequence is TGTGCCAGTAGTACTCCGACTAGCGCAGACATTCAGTACTTC. Translating it yields CASSTPTSADIQYF. The gene calls are TRBV19 and TRBJ2-4; TRBD2 matches at 8 bases. The germline gives CDR1 LNHDA, CDR2 SQIVND (reference sequence). The length of the CDR3 is 14 residues. V lost 4 bases and J lost 8; bases outside the gene matches: 7.

This clone has more than one count but fewer than ten. The CDR3 sequence is CASSDPLAQHF. In DNA, the CDR3 is TGTGCCAGCAGTGATCCCTTAGCCCAGCATTTT. V usage is TRBV6-1 and J usage is TRBJ1-5, with unresolved D. Germline CDR1 and CDR2: MNHNS and SASEGT. The CDR3 totals 11 residues. Trimming removed 3 bases from V and 11 bases from J, with 8 bases in between.

The V and J genes are TRBV5-1 and TRBJ2-1, with a tentative D call TRBD1 (6 bases). CDR1 is SGHRS and CDR2 is YFSETQ in the germline V gene. Between the trimmed V and J ends, which lost 2 bases and 8 bases, there was a span of 14 bases. This CDR3 is 14 amino acids long. In nucleotides, the CDR3 is TGCGCCAGCAGCTTCCAGACAGGAGCCGATGAGCAGTTCTTC. This translates into CASSFQTGADEQFF.

The table lists this clone with a count of one. This chain connects TRBV12-3 or TRBV12-4 to TRBJ1-4, with D maybe TRBD1 (6 bases). This CDR3 is 13 amino acids long. V was cut by 6 bases and J by 8 bases, with 13 bases left in between. For the CDR3, the DNA is TGTGCCAGCAGACAGGGATGGTACGAAAAACTGTTTTTT. It codes for CASRQGWYEKLFF.

This clone occurred once. The chain recombines TRBV10-3 with TRBJ1-5, with D unresolved. V was cut by 10 bases and J by 3 bases, with 22 bases left in between. Germline-derived CDR1 and CDR2 are ENHRY and SYGVKD. This CDR3 is built from 16 residues. The CDR3 sequence: CATAGLAAGTNQPQHF. DNA for the CDR3: TGTGCCACCGCAGGTCTGGCCGCGGGCACCAATCAGCCCCAGCATTTT.

The rearrangement joins TRBV2 to TRBJ1-4; D possibly corresponds to TRBD1 (6 bases). Germline-derived CDR1 and CDR2 are SNHLY and FYNNEI. V was trimmed by 8 bases and J by 5 bases, leaving 18 bases between them. CDR3 length equals 15 residues. The CDR3 loop is CASAIGGQQNEKLFF. CDR3 coding DNA: TGTGCCAGCGCCATAGGAGGACAGCAAAATGAAAAACTGTTTTTT.

This clone was counted a single time. V is TRBV19 and J is TRBJ1-4, with D maybe TRBD1 (5 bases). The CDR3 consists of 17 residues. The ends were cut back, 3 bases at V and 8 bases at J, with 22 bases in the middle. Germline CDR1 reads LNHDA; CDR2 reads SQIVND (reference sequence). CDR3 nucleotides: TGTGCCAGTAGTATCCCCTTCCGGGGGGGGAGAGGGGAAAAACTGTTTTTT. Translating gives CASSIPFRGGRGEKLFF.

The chain joins TRBV5-1 to TRBJ2-1, with TRBD2 identical over 9 bases. The CDR3 extends over 16 amino acids. Germline loops: CDR1 SGHRS, CDR2 YFSETQ. The V gene end was trimmed by 0 bases and the J gene end by 5 bases; junction bases not matched to a gene: 6. This chain's CDR3 is CASSLVVAGVNNEQFF. The DNA of the CDR3 is TGCGCCAGCAGCTTGGTTGTAGCGGGAGTGAACAATGAGCAGTTCTTC.

The chain uses TRBV10-3 and TRBJ1-1; D is ambiguous. Germline CDR1 reads ENHRY; CDR2 reads SYGVKD. The CDR3 sequence is 15 residues long. V dropped 6 bases and J dropped 3 bases, with 17 bases sitting between them. The CDR3 sequence: CAISPGLLPYTEAFF. The CDR3 nucleotides are TGTGCCATCAGCCCGGGTCTTCTCCCTTACACTGAAGCTTTCTTT.

This chain joins TRBV4-2 and TRBJ2-2; TRBD1 agrees at 9 bases. V lost 3 bases, J lost 0 bases, and 2 bases stayed unmatched. CDR1 is LGHNA, CDR2 YNFKEQ, per germline. The CDR3 runs 16 residues. The CDR3 DNA is TGTGCCAGCAGCCACCGGACAGGGGCGAACACCGGGGAGCTGTTTTTT. Translating gives CASSHRTGANTGELFF.

This chain uses TRBV10-3 with TRBJ2-3; D possibly corresponds to TRBD1 (5 bases). The CDR3 is 15 amino acids. V dropped 3 bases and J dropped 4 bases, with 14 bases sitting between them. Germline V gene lookup returns CDR1 ENHRY and CDR2 SYGVKD. The CDR3 coding sequence is TGTGCCATCAGTGACGACCTCAGGGTTCCAGATACGCAGTATTTT. Amino acid sequence: CAISDDLRVPDTQYF.

The chain joins TRBV6-2 or TRBV6-3 to TRBJ1-1, with D maybe TRBD1 (5 bases). Germline V gene data show CDR1 as MNHEY and CDR2 as SVGEGT. The length of the CDR3 is 11 residues. Trimming took 2 bases from V and 10 from J, leaving 8 bases between them. For the CDR3, the DNA is TGTGCCAGCAGTTACGCCGGGGGAGCTTTCTTT. Its translation: CASSYAGGAFF.

This chain connects TRBV19 to TRBJ2-7, with 8 bases lining up with TRBD2. Losses at the gene ends were 2 bases for V and 3 bases for J; bases not matched to a gene: 12. Germline values: CDR1 LNHDA, CDR2 SQIVND (reference sequence). The CDR3 extends over 17 amino acids. This chain's CDR3 is CASSIRGLAGGDYEQYF. The CDR3 DNA sequence: TGTGCCAGTAGTATAAGAGGCCTAGCGGGTGGAGACTACGAGCAGTACTTC.

In DNA form, the CDR3 reads TGTGCCAGCAGCCGACAGGGCCCAGGAGGCTACACCTTC. Translated, it gives CASSRQGPGGYTF. The genes are TRBV12-3 or TRBV12-4 and TRBJ1-2, with 7 bases fitting TRBD1. V gave up 6 bases and J gave up 8 bases; unmatched junction bases: 9. The CDR3 runs 13 residues.

The chain links TRBV29-1 to TRBJ2-7; D not resolved. This CDR3 has 11 amino acids. The V end was cut by 5 bases, the J end by 3 bases, with 8 bases between. The germline CDR1 and CDR2 sequences are SQVTM and ANQGSEA. The CDR3 sequence: CSVRVDYEQYF. CDR3 DNA sequence: TGCAGCGTTCGGGTGGACTACGAGCAGTACTTC.

V usage is TRBV7-2 and J usage is TRBJ1-5; the D gene is possibly TRBD1 (5 bases). Trimming shortened V by 5 bases and J by 0 bases, and 11 bases separated the two germline ends. CDR1 SGHTA and CDR2 FQGNSA come from the germline V gene. The CDR3 has 15 amino acids. DNA for the CDR3: TGTGCCAGCAGCGTCCGGCAGGGTAGCAATCAGCCCCAGCATTTT. Its translation is CASSVRQGSNQPQHF.

This sequence joins TRBV6-2 or TRBV6-3 and TRBJ1-5; TRBD1 matches 7 bases. This CDR3 has 17 residues. V was pared by 0 bases and J by 3 bases, with 8 bases of the junction left unmatched. Germline loops: CDR1 MNHEY, CDR2 SVGEGT. CDR3 sequence reads: CASSYSPTGLINQPQHF. CDR3 nucleotides: TGTGCCAGCAGTTACTCCCCGACAGGGCTAATCAATCAGCCCCAGCATTTT.

Concerning this clone: The sample holds other DNA sequences that translate to the same CDR3. The genes are TRBV5-4 and TRBJ1-1; tentatively, D is TRBD1 (6 bases). The V gene lost 0 bases and the J gene lost 3 bases, with 6 bases spanning the gap. This CDR3 is built from 13 residues. From germline, CDR1 is SGHNT and CDR2 YYREEE (reference sequence). The DNA of the CDR3 is TGTGCCAGCAGCTTGGCAGGGGACACTGAAGCTTTCTTT. Its protein product is CASSLAGDTEAFF.

CDR3: CASSYEGTGWTEAFF. CDR3 nucleotide sequence: TGTGCCAGCAGTTACGAAGGGACAGGGTGGACTGAAGCTTTCTTT. The chain has TRBV6-5 and TRBJ1-1, with TRBD1 identical over 9 bases. The CDR3 is made up of 15 amino acids. The germline CDR1 and CDR2 sequences are MNHEY and SVGAGI. With V trimmed by 2 bases and J by 5 bases, 6 bases remained unmatched.

The chain couples TRBV11-2 to TRBJ1-3; possibly TRBD1 for D (5 bases). V was clipped by 5 bases and J by 1 base, with 18 bases between them. Germline V gene data show CDR1 as SGHAT and CDR2 as FQNNGV. The CDR3 is made up of 17 amino acids. In DNA, the CDR3 is TGTGCCAGCAGCACAGTAGTGGGGGGGTTTTCTGGAAACACCATATATTTT. Encoded protein: CASSTVVGGFSGNTIYF.

The chain carries TRBV7-3 and TRBJ2-7, with 8 bases aligning to TRBD2. CDR1 SGHTA and CDR2 FQGTGA come from the germline V gene. Trimming cost V 0 bases and J 7 bases; bases outside gene matches: 5. The CDR3 has 14 amino acids. The CDR3 protein is CASSLTLASGEQYF. The CDR3 DNA follows: TGTGCCAGCAGCTTAACGCTCGCTAGCGGGGAGCAGTACTTC.

V is TRBV7-9 and J is TRBJ2-7; 8 bases line up with TRBD2. The CDR3 spans 15 residues. Germline-derived CDR1 and CDR2 are SEHNR and FQNEAQ (reference sequence). Losses at the gene ends were 5 bases for V and 1 base for J; bases not matched to a gene: 7. This chain's CDR3 is CASSRGTSSSYEQYF. The DNA for the CDR3 is TGTGCCAGCAGCCGCGGGACTAGTTCTTCCTACGAGCAGTACTTC. Combining the CDR3 with reference TRBV7-9 and TRBJ2-7 gives the whole variable domain DTGVSQNPRHKITKRGQNVTFRCDPISEHNRLYWYRQTLGQGPEFLTYFQNEAQLEKSRLLSDRFSAERPKGSFSTLEIQRTEQGDSAMYLCASSRGTSSSYEQYFGPGTRLTVT.

This clone was seen more than once but under ten times. V gene TRBV7-9 combines with J gene TRBJ2-7; TRBD1 agrees at 11 bases. The ends lost 5 bases at V and 2 bases at J; junction bases unmatched: 2. Germline V gene sequence: CDR1 SEHNR, CDR2 FQNEAQ (reference sequence). CDR3 length equals 14 residues. The CDR3 bases are TGTGCCAGCAGCGGGACAGGGGGGACCTACGAGCAGTACTTC. This encodes CASSGTGGTYEQYF.

The V and J genes are TRBV19 and TRBJ1-1; 9 bases align to TRBD1. The germline V gene has CDR1 LNHDA and CDR2 SQIVND (reference sequence). This CDR3 has 14 residues. J lost 7 bases, V lost 9 bases, and 12 bases had no gene match. CDR3 DNA: TGTGCCAGCCTACCGGGACAGGGAAATGGTGAAGCTTTCTTT. Translated, it gives CASLPGQGNGEAFF.